This T cell receptor beta chain came from a study of a mutant IDH1 vaccine in newly diagnosed glioma. Study-wide context: Before enrollment, patients got radiotherapy alone, temozolomide alone, or mostly the combination.

Details on this clone: Its antigen remains unknown.

CDR3 length: 18 residues. The V gene's germline CDR1 is MNHNS and CDR2 SASEGT. V gave up 1 base and J gave up 2 bases; unmatched junction bases: 10. Regarding time point: week 5, during vaccination. The investigators gave 300 ug of mutant IDH1 20-mer peptide in each vaccine dose, together with topical imiquimod. Sequencing used immunoSEQ multiplex PCR; TCRdb keeps in-frame clones, though not all of them. The repertoire has some 10,000 clones, over 75% of them found once; the top ten carry 5.9%. The chain joins TRBV6-1 to TRBJ2-5; TRBD1 aligns across 10 bases. This receptor was obtained from a woman aged 35 to 49 with glioma. Some clones in this sample may be carry-over from other donors' samples. The sequencing here drew on PBMCs, taken from a glioma patient whose treatment included an IDH1 peptide vaccine. CDR3 DNA: TGTGCCAGCAGTGAAGGTTTTGGGGGACAGGGGTATCAAGAGACCCAGTACTTC. Residues: CASSEGFGGQGYQETQYF.